This T cell receptor beta chain was obtained from a study of cytomegalovirus exposure and HLA in healthy donors. V lost 4 bases and J lost 9; bases outside the gene matches: 11. Per germline, CDR1 ENHRY and CDR2 SYGVKD. This CDR3 has 16 amino acids. This clone has just a few counts. Use of 60 Vbeta and 13 Jbeta primers characterized the PCR. Produced via immunoSEQ multiplex PCR; TCRdb's table is partial and in-frame only. The table shows around 150,000 clones, with roughly 88% occurring only once. Material: PBMCs. The rearrangement joins TRBV10-3 to TRBJ2-1, with 11 bases that match TRBD1. This clonotype was sampled from a man in his forties or fifties in good health and CMV-seropositive. The CDR3 DNA is TGTGCCATCAGTGGGCCCCGGGACAGGGGGACTAGTGAGCAGTTCTTC. It translates to CAISGPRDRGTSEQFF.